A selection of T cell receptor beta chains follows, all from one sample in a study of blood T cell repertoires in COVID-19. Generated by immunoSEQ multiplex PCR, the TCRdb table keeps only in-frame clones and is missing some. The sample carries 150,000 to 200,000 clones, 65% to 85% recorded once. Material: peripheral blood. The receptors come from a human donor with acute or convalescent COVID-19. The donor label of this sample is uncertain. Each CDR3 is given with its conserved first and last residue. Fields, in order: J gene, V gene, CDR3 protein.

J gene: TRBJ2-5; V gene: TRBV4-2; CDR3 protein: CASGEAGEETQYF
J gene: TRBJ2-5; V gene: TRBV10-3; CDR3 protein: CAIRPDRGEETQYF
J gene: TRBJ1-4; V gene: TRBV12-3/TRBV12-4; CDR3 protein: CASSLEGEKLFF
J gene: TRBJ1-3; V gene: TRBV5-5; CDR3 protein: CASSLEPAPGGNTIYF
J gene: TRBJ1-4; V gene: TRBV3-1/TRBV3-2; CDR3 protein: CASSPTGSGEKLFF
J gene: TRBJ2-3; V gene: TRBV5-4; CDR3 protein: CASSLGGRAGRGGTDTQYF
J gene: TRBJ1-4; V gene: TRBV7-2; CDR3 protein: CASSLQGARTNEKLFF
J gene: TRBJ1-2; V gene: TRBV3-1/TRBV3-2; CDR3 protein: CASSQVPLQWGYTF
J gene: TRBJ2-2; V gene: TRBV19; CDR3 protein: CASSMAGTNAGELFF
J gene: TRBJ2-7; V gene: TRBV6-6; CDR3 protein: CASSNRESSYEQYF
J gene: TRBJ1-1; V gene: TRBV19; CDR3 protein: CASSRARQLNTEAFF
J gene: TRBJ2-7; V gene: TRBV5-1; CDR3 protein: CASRKQGSVYEQYF
J gene: TRBJ1-3; V gene: TRBV25-1; CDR3 protein: CASSDGRGRLTGNTIYF